This T cell receptor beta chain was recovered during a study of T cell responses to AZD1222 COVID-19 vaccine (dated by TCRdb to the early 2020s). Regarding the study in general: AZD1222 recipients with second doses at about 4 weeks or about 12 weeks were pooled, because spike-specific TCR depth and breadth did not differ between schedules. Trial participants were enrolled into age subgroups of 18-55, 56-69 and 70-plus years, which contained around 150, 29 and 61 TCR-sequenced participants, respectively. TCR sequencing covered some 250 trial participants: 200 to 220 given two doses of AZD1222 and about 26 given two doses of MenACWY control vaccine. The study at large found these results: Conclusions about previously exposed vaccinees are limited because only a handful of AZD1222 recipients were SARS-CoV-2 seropositive at baseline. Reportedly, almost half of the unique spike-specific TCRs recognized epitopes lying outside the regions that are mutated in the B.1.351 and B.1.1.7 variants. In the small 56-69-year group, the increase in depth fell short of significance, most likely because of low power. After two AZD1222 doses, spike-specific TCR breadth and depth were significantly higher than at day 0 and than in MenACWY recipients. The vaccine-associated CD4 TCRs covered the entire spike protein, and the dominant responses fell in regions 160-218 and 743-854. Because no day 14 peak-response samples were available, the repertoires could be characterized only after the peak T cell response. Most participants were white British and females outnumbered males, and the authors suggested that clonal diversity may have been underestimated.

The CDR3 regions of human TCRbeta chains were analyzed by immunosequencing. The published analysis was carried out like this. TCRs in the repertoires were compared against a reference library of SARS-CoV-2-specific TCRs that had been generated with the MIRA antigen-specificity platform. Breadth was defined as the fraction of unique TCRs that were SARS-CoV-2-associated, and depth was defined as the fraction of total T cells that were SARS-CoV-2-associated. Each spike-specific TCR was assigned to its reactive spike region and to a CD4 or CD8 class using the MIRA data. Log10-transformed breadth and depth values were compared by one-way ANOVA with Sidak's multiple comparisons tests. TCRdb limited this immuneACCESS table to in-frame rearrangements with V and J called. A share of clones is missing; checked studies link under half to unresolved V genes, and the rest is unexplained. V and J calls and clone size follow that table, whereas D and trimming were derived from the DNA. For this sample there are 65,000 to 75,000 clones; 82% appear just once. Roughly 5.4% of the sample lies in the top ten.

As to this clone: Its cognate antigen has yet to be identified. No clone much larger than this one lies a single base away; base qualities are absent.

Sample time point, as interpreted from the label and publication: baseline before first vaccination. Vaccinee samples came from UK trials COV001 and COV002, including a single-blind randomized controlled phase 2/3 trial of AZD1222 (ChAdOx1 nCoV-19) in healthy adults. For TCRbeta chain sequencing, PBMC samples from trial participants were taken at day 0 and at day 28 after the second dose. The sequence came from an adult in good health. The sample here was peripheral blood, taken on day 0 of AZD1222 vaccination.

CDR3 protein: CASSPRTGAFLNQPQHF. The nucleotides are TGTGCCAGCAGTCCCCGGACAGGGGCGTTCCTTAATCAGCCCCAGCATTTT. The sequence is built from TRBV28 and TRBJ1-5; the central 9 bases match TRBD1. From the germline V gene, CDR1 is MDHEN and CDR2 is SYDVKM. V and J are trimmed by 5 bases and 4 bases, and the gene matches miss 12 bases of the junction. Including the terminal cysteine and phenylalanine, the CDR3 comprises 17 residues. Of the read, only the CDR3 DNA is kept; its 51 bases are in frame from base 1.